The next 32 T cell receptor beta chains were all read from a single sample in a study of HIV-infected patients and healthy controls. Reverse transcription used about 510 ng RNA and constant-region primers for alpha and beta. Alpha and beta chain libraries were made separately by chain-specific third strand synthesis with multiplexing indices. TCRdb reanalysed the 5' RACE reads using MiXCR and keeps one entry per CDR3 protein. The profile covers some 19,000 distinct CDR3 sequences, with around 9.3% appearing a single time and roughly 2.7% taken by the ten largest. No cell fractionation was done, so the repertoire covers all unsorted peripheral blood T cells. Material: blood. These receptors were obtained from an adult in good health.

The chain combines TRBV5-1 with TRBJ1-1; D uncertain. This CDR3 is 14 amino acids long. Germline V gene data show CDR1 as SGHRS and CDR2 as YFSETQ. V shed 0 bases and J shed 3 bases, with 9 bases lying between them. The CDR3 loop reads CASSLASTDTEAFF. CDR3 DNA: TGCGCCAGCAGCTTGGCCTCTACAGACACTGAAGCTTTCTTT.

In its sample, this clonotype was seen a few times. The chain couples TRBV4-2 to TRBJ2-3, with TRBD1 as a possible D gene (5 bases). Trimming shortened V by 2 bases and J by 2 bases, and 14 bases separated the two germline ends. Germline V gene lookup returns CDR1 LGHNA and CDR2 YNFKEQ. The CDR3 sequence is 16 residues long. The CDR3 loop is CASSQLGALDTDTQYF. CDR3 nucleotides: TGTGCCAGCAGCCAATTAGGGGCTCTGGACACAGATACGCAGTATTTT.

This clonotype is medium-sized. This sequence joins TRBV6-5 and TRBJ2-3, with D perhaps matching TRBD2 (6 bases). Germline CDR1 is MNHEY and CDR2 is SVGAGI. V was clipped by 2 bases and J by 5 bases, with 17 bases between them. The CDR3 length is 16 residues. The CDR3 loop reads CASSYGSGVRLDTQYF. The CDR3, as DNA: TGTGCCAGCAGTTACGGGTCGGGAGTTAGGTTAGATACGCAGTATTTT.

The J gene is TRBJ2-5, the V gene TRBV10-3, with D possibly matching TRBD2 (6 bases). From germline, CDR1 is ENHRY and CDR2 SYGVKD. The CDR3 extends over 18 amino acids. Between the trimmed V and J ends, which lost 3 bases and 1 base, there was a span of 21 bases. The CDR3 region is CAISEGLAPKPRQETQYF. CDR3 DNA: TGTGCCATCAGTGAAGGGCTAGCGCCAAAACCGCGCCAAGAGACCCAGTACTTC.

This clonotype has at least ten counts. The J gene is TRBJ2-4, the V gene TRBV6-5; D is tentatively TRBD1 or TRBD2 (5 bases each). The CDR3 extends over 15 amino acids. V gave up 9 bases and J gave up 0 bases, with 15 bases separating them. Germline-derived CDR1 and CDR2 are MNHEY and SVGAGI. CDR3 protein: CARVSRGAAKNIQYF. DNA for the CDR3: TGTGCCAGGGTCTCTAGAGGGGCAGCCAAAAACATTCAGTACTTC.

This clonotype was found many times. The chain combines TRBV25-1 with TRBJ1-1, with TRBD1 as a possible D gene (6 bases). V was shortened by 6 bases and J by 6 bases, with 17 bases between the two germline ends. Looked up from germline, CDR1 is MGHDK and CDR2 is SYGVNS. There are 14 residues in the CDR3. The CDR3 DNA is TGTGCCAGCAGCCACAGGGATGAAGGACCTGAAGCTTTCTTT. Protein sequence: CASSHRDEGPEAFF.

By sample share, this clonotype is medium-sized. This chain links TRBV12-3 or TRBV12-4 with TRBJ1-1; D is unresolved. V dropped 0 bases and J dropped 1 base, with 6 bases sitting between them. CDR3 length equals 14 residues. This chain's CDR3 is CASSLAEANTEAFF. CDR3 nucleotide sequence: TGTGCCAGCAGTTTAGCGGAAGCGAACACTGAAGCTTTCTTT.

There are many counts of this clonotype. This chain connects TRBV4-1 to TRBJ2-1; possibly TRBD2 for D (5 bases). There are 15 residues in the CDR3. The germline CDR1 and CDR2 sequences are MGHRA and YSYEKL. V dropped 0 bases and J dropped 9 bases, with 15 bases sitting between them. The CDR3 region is CASSQEGSRSGEQFF. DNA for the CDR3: TGCGCCAGCAGCCAAGAGGGGAGCCGAAGCGGTGAGCAGTTCTTC.

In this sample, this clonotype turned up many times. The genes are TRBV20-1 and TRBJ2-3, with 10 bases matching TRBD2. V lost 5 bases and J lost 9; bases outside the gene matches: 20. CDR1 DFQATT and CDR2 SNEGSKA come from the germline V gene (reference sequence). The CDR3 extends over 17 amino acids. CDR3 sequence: CSAPDNRLAGGSRTQYF. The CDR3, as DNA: TGCAGTGCTCCTGACAATCGTTTAGCGGGAGGCTCAAGGACGCAGTATTTT.

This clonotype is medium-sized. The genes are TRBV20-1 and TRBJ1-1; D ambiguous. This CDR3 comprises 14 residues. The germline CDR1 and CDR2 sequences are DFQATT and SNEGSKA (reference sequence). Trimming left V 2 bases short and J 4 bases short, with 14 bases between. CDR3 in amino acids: CSARSRGLSTEAFF. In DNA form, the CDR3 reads TGCAGTGCTAGATCTCGGGGTTTGAGCACTGAAGCTTTCTTT.

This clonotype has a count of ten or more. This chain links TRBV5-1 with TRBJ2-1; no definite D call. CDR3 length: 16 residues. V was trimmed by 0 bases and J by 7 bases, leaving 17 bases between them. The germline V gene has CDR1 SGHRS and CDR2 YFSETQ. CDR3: CASSLGSRPGRNEQFF. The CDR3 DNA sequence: TGCGCCAGCAGCTTGGGGTCCCGCCCGGGCCGTAATGAGCAGTTCTTC.

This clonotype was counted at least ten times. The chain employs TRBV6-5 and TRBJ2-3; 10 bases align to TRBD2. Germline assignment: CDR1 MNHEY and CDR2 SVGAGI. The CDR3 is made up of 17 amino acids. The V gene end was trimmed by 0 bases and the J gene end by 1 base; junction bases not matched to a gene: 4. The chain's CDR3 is CASSYSITSGGTDTQYF. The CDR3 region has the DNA TGTGCCAGCAGTTACTCGATCACTAGCGGGGGCACAGATACGCAGTATTTT.

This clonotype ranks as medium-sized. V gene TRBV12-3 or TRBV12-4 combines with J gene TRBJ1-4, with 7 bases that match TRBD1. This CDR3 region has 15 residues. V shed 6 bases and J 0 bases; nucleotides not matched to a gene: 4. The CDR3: CASRKQGTTNEKLFF. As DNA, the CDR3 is TGTGCCAGCAGAAAACAGGGGACAACTAATGAAAAACTGTTTTTT.

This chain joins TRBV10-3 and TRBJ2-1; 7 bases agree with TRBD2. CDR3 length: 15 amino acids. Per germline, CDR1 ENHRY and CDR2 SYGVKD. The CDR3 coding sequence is TGTGAAAGAAGTGTATTGGAGGGAGGGCGTAATGAGCAGTTCTTC. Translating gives CERSVLEGGRNEQFF.

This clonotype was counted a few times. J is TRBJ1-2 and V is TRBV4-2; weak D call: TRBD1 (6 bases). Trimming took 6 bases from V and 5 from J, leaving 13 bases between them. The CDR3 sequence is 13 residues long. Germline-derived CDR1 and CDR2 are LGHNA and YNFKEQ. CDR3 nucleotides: TGTGCCAGCAGAGACAGGAGAACTTATGGCTACACCTTC. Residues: CASRDRRTYGYTF.

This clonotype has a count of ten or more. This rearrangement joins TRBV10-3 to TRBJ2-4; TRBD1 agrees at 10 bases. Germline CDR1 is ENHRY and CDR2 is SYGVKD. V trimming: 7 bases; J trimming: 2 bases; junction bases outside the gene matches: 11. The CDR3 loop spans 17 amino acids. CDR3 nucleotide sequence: TGTGCCATCACAGAGACAGGGGGCGCATTTTCCAAAAACATTCAGTACTTC. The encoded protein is CAITETGGAFSKNIQYF.

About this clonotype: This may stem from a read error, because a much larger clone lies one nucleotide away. In DNA, the CDR3 is TGTGCCAGCAGCTTAGAGGGCACAGATACGCAGTATTTT. Its translation is CASSLEGTDTQYF. The chain employs TRBV7-9 and TRBJ2-3; no firm D call. The CDR3 length is 13 residues. V was trimmed by 1 base and J by 1 base, leaving 3 bases between them. Per germline, CDR1 SEHNR and CDR2 FQNEAQ (reference sequence). Variable domain in full (rest from reference TRBV7-9 and TRBJ2-3): DTGVSQNPRHKITKRGQNVTFRCDPISEHNRLYWYRQTLGQGPEFLTYFQNEAQLEKSRLLSDRFSAERPKGSFSTLEIQRTEQGDSAMYLCASSLEGTDTQYFGPGTRLTVL.

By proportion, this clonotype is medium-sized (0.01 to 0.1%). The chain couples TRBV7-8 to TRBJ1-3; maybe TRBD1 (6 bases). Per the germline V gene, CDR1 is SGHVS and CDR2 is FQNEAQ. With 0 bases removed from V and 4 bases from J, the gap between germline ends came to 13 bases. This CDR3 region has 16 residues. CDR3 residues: CASSLAYGGQGNTIYF. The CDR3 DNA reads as TGTGCCAGCAGCTTAGCCTACGGGGGGCAAGGAAACACCATATATTTT.

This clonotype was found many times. The CDR3 reads CASTGDRGPFEQFF. CDR3 nucleotide sequence: TGTGCCAGCACTGGGGACAGGGGGCCCTTTGAGCAGTTCTTC. The rearrangement uses TRBV6-5 and TRBJ2-1; 12 bases align to TRBD1. The ends lost 7 bases at V and 9 bases at J; junction bases unmatched: 7. The CDR3 totals 14 residues. Germline V gene data show CDR1 as MNHEY and CDR2 as SVGAGI.

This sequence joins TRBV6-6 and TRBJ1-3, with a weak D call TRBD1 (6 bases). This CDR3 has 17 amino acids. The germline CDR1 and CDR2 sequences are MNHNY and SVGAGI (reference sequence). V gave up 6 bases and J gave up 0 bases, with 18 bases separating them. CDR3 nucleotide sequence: TGTGCCAGCAGCCTACACGCCGGGACACTCTCTGGAAACACCATATATTTT. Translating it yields CASSLHAGTLSGNTIYF.

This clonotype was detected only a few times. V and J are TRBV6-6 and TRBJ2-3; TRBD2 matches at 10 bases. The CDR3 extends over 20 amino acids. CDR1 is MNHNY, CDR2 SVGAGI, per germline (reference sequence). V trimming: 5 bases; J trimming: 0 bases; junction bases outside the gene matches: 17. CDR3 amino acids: CASSHHPGAGGPGSTDTQYF. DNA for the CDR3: TGTGCCAGCAGTCACCACCCGGGAGCGGGGGGGCCGGGGAGCACAGATACGCAGTATTTT.

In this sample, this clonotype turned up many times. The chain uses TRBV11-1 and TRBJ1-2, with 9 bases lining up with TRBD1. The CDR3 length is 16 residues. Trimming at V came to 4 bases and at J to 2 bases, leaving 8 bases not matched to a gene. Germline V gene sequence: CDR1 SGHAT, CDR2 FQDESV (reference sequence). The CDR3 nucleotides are TGTGCCAGCAGCTCGACAGGGGGAATTAACAACTATGGCTACACCTTC. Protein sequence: CASSSTGGINNYGYTF.

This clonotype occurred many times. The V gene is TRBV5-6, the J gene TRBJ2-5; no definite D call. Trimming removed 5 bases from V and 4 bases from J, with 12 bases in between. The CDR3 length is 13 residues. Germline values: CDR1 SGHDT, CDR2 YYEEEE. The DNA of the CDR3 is TGTGCCAGCAGGAAGACGGCCCTAGAGACCCAGTACTTC. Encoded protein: CASRKTALETQYF.

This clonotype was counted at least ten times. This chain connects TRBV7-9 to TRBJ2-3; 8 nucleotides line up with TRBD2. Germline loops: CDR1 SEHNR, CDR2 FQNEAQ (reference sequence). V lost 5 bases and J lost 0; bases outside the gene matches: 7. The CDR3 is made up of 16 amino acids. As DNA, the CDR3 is TGTGCCAGCAGCCTCAGACTAGCGAAAAGCACAGATACGCAGTATTTT. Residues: CASSLRLAKSTDTQYF.

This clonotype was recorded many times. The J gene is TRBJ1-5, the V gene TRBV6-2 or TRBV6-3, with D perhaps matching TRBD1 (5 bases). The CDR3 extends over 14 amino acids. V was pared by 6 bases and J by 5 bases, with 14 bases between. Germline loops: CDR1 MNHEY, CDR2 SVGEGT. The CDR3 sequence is CASRHRDLYQPQHF. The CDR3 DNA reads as TGTGCCAGCAGACATCGGGACCTTTATCAGCCCCAGCATTTT.

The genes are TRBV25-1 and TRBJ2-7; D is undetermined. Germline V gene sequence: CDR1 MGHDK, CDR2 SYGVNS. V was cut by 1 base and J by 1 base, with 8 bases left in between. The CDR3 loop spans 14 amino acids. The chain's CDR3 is CASSELASSYEQYF. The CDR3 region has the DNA TGTGCCAGCAGTGAATTGGCTAGTTCCTACGAGCAGTACTTC.

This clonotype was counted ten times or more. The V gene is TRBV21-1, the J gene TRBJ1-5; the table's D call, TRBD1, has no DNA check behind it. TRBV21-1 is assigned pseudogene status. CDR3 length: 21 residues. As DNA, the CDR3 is TGTGCCAGCAGCAAATTTTTTTTAGGACAGGGGTCCACTACAATCAATCAGCCCCAGCATTTT. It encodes CASSKFFLGQGSTTINQPQHF.

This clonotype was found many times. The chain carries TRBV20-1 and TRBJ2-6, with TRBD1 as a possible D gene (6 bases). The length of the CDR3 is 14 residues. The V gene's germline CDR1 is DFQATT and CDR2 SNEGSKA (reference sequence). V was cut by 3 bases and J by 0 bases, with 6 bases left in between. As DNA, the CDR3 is TGCAGTGCTAGGGACAGCTCTGGGGCCAACGTCCTGACTTTC. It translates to CSARDSSGANVLTF.

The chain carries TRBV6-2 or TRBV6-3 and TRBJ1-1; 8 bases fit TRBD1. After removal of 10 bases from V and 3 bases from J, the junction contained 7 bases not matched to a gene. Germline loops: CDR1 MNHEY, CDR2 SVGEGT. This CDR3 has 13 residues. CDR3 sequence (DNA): TGTGCCACTTCGGACAGGGAGTACACTGAAGCTTTCTTT. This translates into CATSDREYTEAFF.

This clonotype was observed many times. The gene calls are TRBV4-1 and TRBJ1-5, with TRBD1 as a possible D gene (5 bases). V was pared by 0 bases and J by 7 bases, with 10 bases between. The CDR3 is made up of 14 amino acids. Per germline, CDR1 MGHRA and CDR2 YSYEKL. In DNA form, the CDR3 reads TGCGCCAGCAGCCAAGAGTCCGGGGCACAGCCCCAGCATTTT. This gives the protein CASSQESGAQPQHF.

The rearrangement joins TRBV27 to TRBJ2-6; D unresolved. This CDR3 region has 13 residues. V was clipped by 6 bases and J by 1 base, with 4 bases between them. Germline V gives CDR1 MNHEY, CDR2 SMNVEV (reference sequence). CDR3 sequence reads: CASRRSGANVLTF. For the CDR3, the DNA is TGTGCCAGCAGGAGGTCTGGGGCCAACGTCCTGACTTTC.

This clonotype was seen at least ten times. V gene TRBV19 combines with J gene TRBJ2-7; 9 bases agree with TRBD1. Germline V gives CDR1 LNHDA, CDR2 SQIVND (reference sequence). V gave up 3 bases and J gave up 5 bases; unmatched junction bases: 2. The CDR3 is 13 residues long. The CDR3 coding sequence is TGTGCCAGTAGTATTCGGGACAGGGACGAGCAGTACTTC. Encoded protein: CASSIRDRDEQYF.